A selection of T cell receptor beta chains follows, all from one sample in a study of graft-versus-host responses after intestinal transplantation. This table comes from immunoSEQ multiplex PCR, and its TCRdb copy is limited to in-frame clones, with some not included. The table lists about 24,000 clones, approximately 85% of them singletons. Sequences were derived from PBMCs, sampled 463 days after intestinal transplant. The origin of the receptors is a human patient who received an intestinal transplant, so some T cells may come from the graft donor. The CDR3 runs from the conserved cysteine through the conserved F or W. Fields, in order: D gene, J gene, clone size, V gene, CDR3 protein, CDR3 DNA. A D gene is named only where the DNA matches it firmly. Clone size, where shown, is once, few, many, or a class for clones that have expanded.

. | TRBJ2-3 | . | TRBV4-2 | CASSQEYGADTQYF | TGTGCCAGCAGCCAAGAGTACGGGGCGGATACGCAGTATTTT
. | TRBJ1-2 | few | TRBV7-3 | CASSSRGGKGYTF | TGTGCCAGCAGCTCCCGAGGCGGAAAGGGCTACACCTTC
. | TRBJ2-7 | few | TRBV4-1 | CASSQGPGDAVEQYF | TGCGCCAGCAGCCAAGGCCCGGGGGACGCGGTCGAGCAGTACTTC
. | TRBJ2-5 | . | TRBV19 | CASSIETGFQETQYF | TGTGCCAGTAGTATAGAAACGGGATTCCAAGAGACCCAGTACTTC
. | TRBJ1-6 | . | TRBV28 | CASSVLGSGNSPLHF | TGTGCCAGCAGTGTGCTGGGGTCGGGGAATTCACCCCTCCACTTT
TRBD2 | TRBJ2-7 | . | TRBV15 | CATSRRAGGYEQYF | TGTGCCACCAGCAGGCGAGCGGGAGGCTACGAGCAGTACTTC
TRBD2 | TRBJ2-3 | . | TRBV5-4 | CASSSSGTSGRAITDTQYF | TGTGCCAGCAGTTCCTCCGGGACTAGCGGGAGGGCCATCACAGATACGCAGTATTTT
. | TRBJ1-3 | few | TRBV6-5 | CASSYQVYTSGNTIYF | TGTGCCAGCAGTTACCAAGTTTACACCTCTGGAAACACCATATATTTT
TRBD1 | TRBJ2-5 | . | TRBV18 | CASSPTPGQGWKTQYF | TGTGCCAGCTCACCAACTCCGGGACAGGGATGGAAGACCCAGTACTTC
. | TRBJ1-5 | once | TRBV4-1 | CASSQVQGGGNQPQHF | TGCGCCAGCAGCCAAGTGCAGGGCGGGGGCAATCAGCCCCAGCATTTT
TRBD1 | TRBJ1-1 | . | TRBV18 | CASSLGQGTLNTEAFF | TGTGCCAGCTCACTCGGACAGGGCACGTTGAACACTGAAGCTTTCTTT
TRBD1 | TRBJ1-2 | . | TRBV6-1 | CASSEQGAVFNYGYTF | TGTGCCAGCAGTGAACAGGGGGCGGTTTTCAACTATGGCTACACCTTC
. | TRBJ2-2 | . | TRBV28 | CASSLLGYTGELFF | TGTGCCAGCAGTTTATTGGGGTATACCGGGGAGCTGTTTTTT
TRBD2 | TRBJ2-3 | . | TRBV7-6 | CASSVTSGRAKRDTQYF | TGTGCCAGCAGCGTAACTAGCGGGAGGGCCAAGCGAGATACGCAGTATTTT
. | TRBJ1-1 | . | TRBV6-1 | CASSEVPGTTEAFF | TGTGCCAGCAGTGAAGTACCAGGGACAACTGAAGCTTTCTTT
. | TRBJ2-1 | . | TRBV11-2 | CASSFERGFYNEQFF | TGTGCCAGCAGCTTCGAACGGGGGTTCTACAATGAGCAGTTCTTC
TRBD1 | TRBJ2-3 | . | TRBV27 | CASSLRGQGTSTDTQYF | TGTGCCAGCAGTTTACGGGGACAGGGTACTAGCACAGATACGCAGTATTTT
. | TRBJ2-1 | . | TRBV27 | CASSPTGRVNNEQFF | TGTGCCAGCAGCCCCACGGGGCGGGTAAACAATGAGCAGTTCTTC
. | TRBJ2-7 | . | TRBV5-1 | CASSLTPGPTYEQYF | TGCGCCAGCAGTCTGACTCCGGGACCAACCTACGAGCAGTACTTC
TRBD1 | TRBJ2-4 | . | TRBV2 | CASSGQGVRIQYF | TGTGCCAGCAGTGGACAGGGGGTAAGGATTCAGTACTTC
TRBD2 | TRBJ2-1 | once | TRBV5-6 | CASSLGLAGGPREFF | TGTGCCAGCAGCTTGGGACTAGCGGGAGGACCTCGAGAGTTCTTC
. | TRBJ2-1 | . | TRBV11-2 | CASSQGSGAYNEQFF | TGTGCCAGCAGCCAAGGGTCGGGGGCCTACAATGAGCAGTTCTTC
. | TRBJ1-3 | . | TRBV23-1 | CASSHYGMSPDRWDDWADF | TGCGCCAGCAGTCATTATGGGATGTCACCCGATCGGTGGGATGATTGGGCAGATTTT
. | TRBJ1-1 | . | TRBV5-1 | CASSLRPVGNTEAFF | TGCGCCAGCAGCTTGAGGCCGGTGGGGAACACTGAAGCTTTCTTT
. | TRBJ2-1 | . | TRBV6-6 | CASSTIRTDTYNEQFF | TGTGCCAGCAGTACAATTCGGACGGATACCTACAATGAGCAGTTCTTC
. | TRBJ2-1 | . | TRBV19 | CASSILGSDSYNEQFF | TGTGCCAGTAGTATTTTGGGTAGCGACTCCTACAATGAGCAGTTCTTC
TRBD1 | TRBJ2-7 | . | TRBV10-3 | CAISESGTGRSSYEQYF | TGTGCCATCAGTGAGTCTGGGACAGGGAGGAGCTCCTACGAGCAGTACTTC
TRBD1 | TRBJ2-7 | . | TRBV4-1 | CASSQAQGVSYEQYF | TGCGCCAGCAGCCAGGCGCAGGGGGTATCCTACGAGCAGTACTTC
TRBD2 | TRBJ2-3 | few | TRBV6-1 | CASSELAGSTQYF | TGTGCCAGCAGTGAACTAGCGGGCAGTACGCAGTATTTT
TRBD2 | TRBJ2-5 | . | TRBV6-5 | CASSGLAGVETQYF | TGTGCCAGCAGTGGACTAGCGGGAGTGGAGACCCAGTACTTC
. | TRBJ2-3 | . | TRBV29-1 | CSVERGALGTDTQYF | TGCAGCGTTGAAAGGGGGGCCTTGGGCACAGATACGCAGTATTTT
. | TRBJ1-2 | . | TRBV29-1 | CSVEGRGQSGYTF | TGCAGCGTTGAGGGCCGGGGGCAAAGTGGCTACACCTTC
TRBD2 | TRBJ2-3 | once | TRBV10-3 | CATSPGGSIPDTQYF | TGTGCCACCTCTCCGGGCGGGAGTATCCCAGATACGCAGTATTTT
. | TRBJ2-2 | . | TRBV6-5 | CASSYGDGQTGELFF | TGTGCCAGCAGTTACGGGGACGGACAGACCGGGGAGCTGTTTTTT
. | TRBJ2-7 | . | TRBV7-2 | CASSPSYEQYF | TGTGCCAGCAGCCCTTCCTACGAGCAGTACTTC
. | TRBJ2-3 | once | TRBV6-1 | CASSFSRGDTQYF | TGTGCCAGCAGTTTTTCACGAGGGGATACGCAGTATTTT
. | TRBJ2-1 | . | TRBV19 | CASNRAGIGNEQFF | TGTGCCAGTAATAGGGCGGGGATCGGCAATGAGCAGTTCTTC
TRBD1 | TRBJ1-3 | . | TRBV9 | CASSRGQGGKNTIYF | TGTGCCAGCAGCCGTGGACAGGGGGGTAAGAACACCATATATTTT
TRBD2 | TRBJ2-7 | . | TRBV6-1 | CASSEAPGAGGPYEQYF | TGTGCCAGCAGTGAAGCGCCCGGGGCGGGAGGGCCCTACGAGCAGTACTTC
TRBD2 | TRBJ2-3 | . | TRBV9 | CASTTQGGREGAPSGTDTQYF | TGTGCCAGCACCACCCAAGGAGGGCGGGAGGGCGCCCCTAGCGGCACAGATACGCAGTATTTT
. | TRBJ2-7 | . | TRBV11-2 | CASSLVTYYEQYF | TGTGCCAGCAGCTTAGTAACATACTACGAGCAGTACTTC
TRBD1 | TRBJ1-6 | few | TRBV9 | CASSPPQGGHSPLHF | TGTGCCAGCAGCCCGCCTCAGGGGGGGCATTCACCCCTCCACTTT
TRBD1 | TRBJ2-7 | . | TRBV6-5 | CASSPGQAKSYEQYF | TGTGCCAGCAGTCCCGGACAGGCCAAAAGCTACGAGCAGTACTTC
. | TRBJ2-1 | . | TRBV19 | CASGPTWGRDNEQFF | TGTGCCAGTGGCCCTACGTGGGGGCGTGACAATGAGCAGTTCTTC
TRBD1 | TRBJ1-6 | . | TRBV5-6 | CASSQLTGDHSPLHF | TGTGCCAGCAGCCAATTGACAGGGGATCATTCACCCCTCCACTTT
TRBD1 | TRBJ1-1 | . | TRBV5-8 | CASSLGQGVGEAFF | TGTGCCAGCAGCTTGGGACAGGGAGTCGGTGAAGCTTTCTTT